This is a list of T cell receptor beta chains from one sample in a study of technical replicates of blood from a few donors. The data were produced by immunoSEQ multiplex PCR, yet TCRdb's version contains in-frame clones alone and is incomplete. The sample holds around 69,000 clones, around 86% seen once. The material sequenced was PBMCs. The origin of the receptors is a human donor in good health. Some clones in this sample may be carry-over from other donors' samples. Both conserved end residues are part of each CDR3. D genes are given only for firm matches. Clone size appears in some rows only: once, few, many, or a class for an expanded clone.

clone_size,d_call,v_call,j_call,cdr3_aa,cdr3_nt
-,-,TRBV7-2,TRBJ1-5,CASSLGNSNQPQHF,TGTGCCAGCAGCTTAGGTAATAGCAATCAGCCCCAGCATTTT
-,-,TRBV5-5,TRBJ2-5,CASSQTSRQETQYF,TGTGCCAGCAGCCAGACCTCTAGGCAAGAGACCCAGTACTTC
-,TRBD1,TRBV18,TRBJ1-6,CASSLDRNNSPLHF,TGTGCCAGCTCACTGGACAGGAATAATTCACCCCTCCACTTT
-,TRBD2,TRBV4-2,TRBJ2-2,CASSQEGSGRGTGELFF,TGTGCCAGCAGCCAAGAAGGGTCAGGGAGGGGTACCGGGGAGCTGTTTTTT
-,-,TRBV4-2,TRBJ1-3,CASSQDRGSRSGNTIYF,TGTGCCAGCAGCCAAGATAGGGGCAGCCGCTCTGGAAACACCATATATTTT
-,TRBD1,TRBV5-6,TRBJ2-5,CASSWGTGGETQYF,TGTGCCAGCAGCTGGGGGACAGGGGGAGAGACCCAGTACTTC
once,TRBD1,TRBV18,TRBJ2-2,CASSPQQGGTGELFF,TGTGCCAGCTCACCTCAACAGGGGGGAACCGGGGAGCTGTTTTTT
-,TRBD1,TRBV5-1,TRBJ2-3,CASSLRQGETDTQYF,TGCGCCAGCAGCTTACGACAGGGGGAGACAGATACGCAGTATTTT
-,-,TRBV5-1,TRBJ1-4,CASSGVGDTNEKLFF,TGCGCCAGCAGTGGGGTAGGGGATACTAATGAAAAACTGTTTTTT
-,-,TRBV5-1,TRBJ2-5,CASSLAPGSIGTQYF,TGCGCCAGCAGCCTCGCCCCCGGGAGTATAGGGACCCAGTACTTC
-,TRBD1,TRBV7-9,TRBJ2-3,CASSLSTGATDTQYF,TGTGCCAGCAGCTTAAGTACAGGGGCCACAGATACGCAGTATTTT
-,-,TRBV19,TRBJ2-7,CASSLGLYSSYEQYF,TGTGCCAGTAGTTTAGGACTTTATAGCTCCTACGAGCAGTACTTC
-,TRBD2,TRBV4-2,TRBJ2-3,CASSQDPFSGGATDTQYF,TGTGCCAGCAGCCAAGATCCTTTTAGCGGGGGGGCCACAGATACGCAGTATTTT
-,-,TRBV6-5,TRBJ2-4,CASSIDPGGIQYF,TGTGCCAGCAGTATAGACCCCGGGGGCATTCAGTACTTC
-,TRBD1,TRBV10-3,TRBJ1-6,CAITADRLNSPLHF,TGTGCCATCACCGCGGACAGGCTTAATTCACCCCTCCACTTT
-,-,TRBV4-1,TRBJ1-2,CASSQDRGGSWLRGGYTF,TGCGCCAGCAGCCAAGACAGGGGAGGGAGCTGGCTGAGAGGGGGCTACACCTTC
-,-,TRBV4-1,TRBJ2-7,CASSQDYLYEQYF,TGCGCCAGCAGCCAAGACTATCTCTACGAGCAGTACTTC
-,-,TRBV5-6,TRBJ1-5,CASSLIGASQPQHF,TGTGCCAGCAGCTTGATTGGTGCGAGCCAGCCCCAGCATTTT
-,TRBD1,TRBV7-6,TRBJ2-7,CASSLRGTTGGEEQYF,TGTGCCAGCAGCTTAAGAGGGACCACAGGGGGCGAAGAGCAGTACTTC
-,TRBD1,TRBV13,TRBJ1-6,CASSFGQGVSYNSPLHF,TGTGCCAGCAGCTTTGGACAGGGGGTATCCTATAATTCACCCCTCCACTTT
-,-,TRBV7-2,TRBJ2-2,CASSQGPRANTGELFF,TGTGCCAGCAGCCAAGGGCCCAGGGCGAACACCGGGGAGCTGTTTTTT
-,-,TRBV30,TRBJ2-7,CAWSWSIYEQYF,TGTGCCTGGAGTTGGAGTATTTACGAGCAGTACTTC
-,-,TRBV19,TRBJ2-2,CASENGRTTNTGELFF,TGTGCCAGTGAAAATGGGCGGACTACGAACACCGGGGAGCTGTTTTTT
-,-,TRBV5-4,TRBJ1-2,CASSLEGTGYGYTF,TGTGCCAGCAGCTTGGAGGGGACTGGGTATGGCTACACCTTC
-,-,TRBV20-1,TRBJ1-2,CSAPGAGYTF,TGCAGTGCTCCGGGAGCTGGCTACACCTTC
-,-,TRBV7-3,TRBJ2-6,CASSLIRTGTLSGANVLTF,TGTGCCAGCAGCTTAATAAGAACCGGGACATTATCTGGGGCCAACGTCCTGACTTTC
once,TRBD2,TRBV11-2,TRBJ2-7,CASSSRLAGGSHEQYF,TGTGCCAGCAGCTCCCGACTAGCGGGGGGGTCCCACGAGCAGTACTTC
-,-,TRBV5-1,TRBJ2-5,CASSSLGRGQETQYF,TGCGCCAGCAGTTCCCTCGGGCGGGGCCAAGAGACCCAGTACTTC
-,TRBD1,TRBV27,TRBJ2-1,CASSSDPTGVPRYNEQFF,TGTGCCAGCAGTTCCGACCCTACAGGGGTCCCACGCTACAATGAGCAGTTCTTC
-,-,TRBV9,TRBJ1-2,CASSYGEGDGYTF,TGTGCCAGCAGTTATGGCGAAGGAGATGGCTACACCTTC
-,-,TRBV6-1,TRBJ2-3,CASRGGAVDTQYF,TGTGCCAGCAGGGGCGGGGCGGTTGATACGCAGTATTTT
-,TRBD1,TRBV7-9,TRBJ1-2,CASRTGAANYGYTF,TGTGCCAGCAGGACAGGGGCCGCTAACTATGGCTACACCTTC
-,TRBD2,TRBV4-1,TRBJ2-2,CASSLPTSRTGELFF,TGCGCCAGCAGCCTCCCGACTAGCCGCACCGGGGAGCTGTTTTTT
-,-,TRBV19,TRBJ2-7,CASSTRQITNYEQYF,TGTGCCAGTAGTACCAGACAGATCACCAACTACGAGCAGTACTTC
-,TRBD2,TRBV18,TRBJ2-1,CASSPPKAGERYNEQFF,TGTGCCAGCTCACCACCGAAGGCGGGAGAGCGCTACAATGAGCAGTTCTTC
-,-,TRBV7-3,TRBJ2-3,CASSPPGTDTQYF,TGTGCCAGCAGCCCCCCGGGCACAGATACGCAGTATTTT
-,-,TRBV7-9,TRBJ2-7,CASSASAVSYEQYF,TGTGCCAGCAGCGCCTCAGCGGTATCCTACGAGCAGTACTTC
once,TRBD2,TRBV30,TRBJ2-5,CAWSVGLAGETQYF,TGTGCCTGGAGTGTTGGACTAGCGGGCGAGACCCAGTACTTC
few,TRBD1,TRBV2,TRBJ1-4,CASSQGAANEKLFF,TGTGCCAGCAGCCAGGGGGCGGCTAATGAAAAACTGTTTTTT
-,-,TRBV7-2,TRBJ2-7,CASSFSGGTYEQYF,TGTGCCAGCAGCTTCAGCGGCGGAACCTACGAGCAGTACTTC
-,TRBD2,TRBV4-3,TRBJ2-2,CTSSQDWFGGSGENTGELFF,TGCACCAGCAGCCAAGATTGGTTCGGGGGTAGCGGGGAAAACACCGGGGAGCTGTTTTTT
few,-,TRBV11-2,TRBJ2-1,CASSPTGGRGEQFF,TGTGCCAGCAGCCCGACAGGAGGACGGGGTGAGCAGTTCTTC
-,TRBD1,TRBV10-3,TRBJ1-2,CAISKGQGSIYGYTF,TGTGCCATCAGTAAGGGACAGGGATCTATCTATGGCTACACCTTC
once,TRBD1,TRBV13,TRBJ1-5,CASSLGGQGKPQHF,TGTGCCAGCAGCTTAGGCGGACAGGGGAAGCCCCAGCATTTT
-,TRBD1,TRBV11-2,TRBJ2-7,CASNLAGGISYEQYF,TGTGCCAGCAACCTGGCAGGGGGAATCTCCTACGAGCAGTACTTC
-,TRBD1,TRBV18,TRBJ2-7,CASSPGDRYEQYF,TGTGCCAGCTCACCAGGGGACAGATACGAGCAGTACTTC
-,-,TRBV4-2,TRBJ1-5,CASSGGGQPSNQPQHF,TGTGCCAGCAGCGGGGGGGGACAACCTAGCAATCAGCCCCAGCATTTT
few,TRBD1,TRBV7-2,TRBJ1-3,CAPGTGASSGNTIYF,TGTGCCCCCGGGACAGGGGCCTCCTCTGGAAACACCATATATTTT
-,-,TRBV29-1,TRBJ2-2,CSVGGYTGELFF,TGCAGCGTCGGCGGCTACACCGGGGAGCTGTTTTTT
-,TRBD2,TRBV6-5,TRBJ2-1,CASSLSGTRNIEQFF,TGTGCCAGCAGTCTTTCCGGGACTAGAAATATTGAGCAGTTCTTC
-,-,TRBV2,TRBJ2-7,CASRGEAYEQYF,TGTGCCAGCAGGGGAGAAGCCTACGAGCAGTACTTC
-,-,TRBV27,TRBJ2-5,CASSLNWPGTQYF,TGTGCCAGCAGTTTAAACTGGCCAGGGACCCAGTACTTC
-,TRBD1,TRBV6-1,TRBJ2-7,CASSGGTGPSYEQYF,TGTGCCAGCAGTGGGGGGACAGGGCCCTCCTACGAGCAGTACTTC
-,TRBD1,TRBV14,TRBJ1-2,CASSQLTGGRIYGYTF,TGTGCCAGCAGCCAGTTGACAGGGGGCAGAATCTATGGCTACACCTTC
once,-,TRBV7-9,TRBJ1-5,CASRQDRNQPQHF,TGTGCCAGCAGACAAGACAGAAATCAGCCCCAGCATTTT